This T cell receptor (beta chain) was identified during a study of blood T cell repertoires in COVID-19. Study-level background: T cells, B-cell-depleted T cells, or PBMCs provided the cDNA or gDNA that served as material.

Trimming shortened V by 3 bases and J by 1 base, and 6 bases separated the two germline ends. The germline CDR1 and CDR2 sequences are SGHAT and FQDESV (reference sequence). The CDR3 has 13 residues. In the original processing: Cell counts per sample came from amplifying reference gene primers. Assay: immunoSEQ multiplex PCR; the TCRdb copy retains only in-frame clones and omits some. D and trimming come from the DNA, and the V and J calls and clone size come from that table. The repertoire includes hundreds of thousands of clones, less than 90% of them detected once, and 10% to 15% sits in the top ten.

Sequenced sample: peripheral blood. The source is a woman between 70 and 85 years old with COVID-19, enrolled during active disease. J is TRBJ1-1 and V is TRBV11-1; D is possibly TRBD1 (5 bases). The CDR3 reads CASSFTGNTEAFF. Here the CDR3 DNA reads TGTGCCAGCAGCTTCACAGGGAACACTGAAGCTTTCTTT. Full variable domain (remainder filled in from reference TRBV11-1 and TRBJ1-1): EAEVAQSPRYKITEKSQAVAFWCDPISGHATLYWYRQILGQGPELLVQFQDESVVDDSQLPKDRFSAERLKGVDSTLKIQPAELGDSAMYLCASSFTGNTEAFFGQGTRLTVV.